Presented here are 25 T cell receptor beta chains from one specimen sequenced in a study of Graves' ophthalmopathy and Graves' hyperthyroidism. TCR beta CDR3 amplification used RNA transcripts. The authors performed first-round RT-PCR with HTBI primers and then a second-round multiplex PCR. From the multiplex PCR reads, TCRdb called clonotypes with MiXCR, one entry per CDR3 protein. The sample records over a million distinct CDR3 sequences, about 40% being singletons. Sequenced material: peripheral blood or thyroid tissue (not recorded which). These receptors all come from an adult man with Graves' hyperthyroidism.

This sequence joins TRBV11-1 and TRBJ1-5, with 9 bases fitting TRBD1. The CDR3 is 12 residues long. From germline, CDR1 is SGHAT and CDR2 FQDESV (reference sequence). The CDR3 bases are TGTGCTAGAGCACAGGGGGCTCCAGCCCAGCATTTT. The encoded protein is CARAQGAPAQHF.

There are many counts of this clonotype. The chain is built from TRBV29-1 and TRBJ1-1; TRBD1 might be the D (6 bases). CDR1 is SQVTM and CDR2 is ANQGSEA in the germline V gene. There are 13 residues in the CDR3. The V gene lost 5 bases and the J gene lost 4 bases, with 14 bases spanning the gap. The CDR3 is CSVYRVLGTEAFF. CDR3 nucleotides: TGCAGCGTTTACAGGGTATTGGGCACTGAAGCTTTCTTT.

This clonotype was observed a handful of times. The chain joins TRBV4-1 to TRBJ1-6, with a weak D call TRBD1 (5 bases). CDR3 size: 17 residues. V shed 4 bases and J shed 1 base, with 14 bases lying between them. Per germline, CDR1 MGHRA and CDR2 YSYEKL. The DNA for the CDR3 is TGCGCCAGCAGCCCTTACCTAACAGGTTCCTATAATTCACCCCTCCACTTT. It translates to CASSPYLTGSYNSPLHF.

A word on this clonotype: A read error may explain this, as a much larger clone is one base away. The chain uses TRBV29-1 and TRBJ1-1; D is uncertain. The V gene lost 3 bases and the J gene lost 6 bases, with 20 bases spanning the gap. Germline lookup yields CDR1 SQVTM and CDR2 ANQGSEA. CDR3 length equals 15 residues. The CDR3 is CSVDSFFRGYAEAFF. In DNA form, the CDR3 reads TGCAGCGTTGACTCGTTCTTCCGGGGATACGCTGAAGCTTTCTTT.

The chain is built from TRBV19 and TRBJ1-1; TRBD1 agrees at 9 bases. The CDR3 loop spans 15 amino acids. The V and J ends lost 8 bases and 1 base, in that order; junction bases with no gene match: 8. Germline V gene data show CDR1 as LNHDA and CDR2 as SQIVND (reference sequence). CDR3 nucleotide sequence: TGTGCCAGTGCCCGATCGGACAGGGGGAACACTGAAGCTTTCTTT. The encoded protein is CASARSDRGNTEAFF.

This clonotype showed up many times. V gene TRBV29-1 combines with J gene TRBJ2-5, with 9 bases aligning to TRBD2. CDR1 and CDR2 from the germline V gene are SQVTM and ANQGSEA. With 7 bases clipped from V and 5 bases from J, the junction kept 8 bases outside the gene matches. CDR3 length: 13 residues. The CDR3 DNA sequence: TGCAGCGCCGCGGGGGGGACCCAGGAGACCCAGTACTTC. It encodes CSAAGGTQETQYF.

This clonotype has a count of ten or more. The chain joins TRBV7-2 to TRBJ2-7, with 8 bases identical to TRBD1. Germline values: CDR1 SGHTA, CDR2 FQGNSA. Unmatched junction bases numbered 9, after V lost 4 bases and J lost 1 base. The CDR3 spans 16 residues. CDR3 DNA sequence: TGTGCCAGCAGCTCAAAAGAGAGACAGGGGTCCTACGAGCAGTACTTC. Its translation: CASSSKERQGSYEQYF.

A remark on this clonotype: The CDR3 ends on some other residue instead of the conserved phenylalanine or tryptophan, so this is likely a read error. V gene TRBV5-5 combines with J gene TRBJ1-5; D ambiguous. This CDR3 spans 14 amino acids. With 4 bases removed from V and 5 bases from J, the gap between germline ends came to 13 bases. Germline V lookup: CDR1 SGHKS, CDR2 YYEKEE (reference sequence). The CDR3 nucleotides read TGTGCCAGCAGCACCAGCCCGGGAGATCAGCCCCAGCATCTT. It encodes CASSTSPGDQPQHL.

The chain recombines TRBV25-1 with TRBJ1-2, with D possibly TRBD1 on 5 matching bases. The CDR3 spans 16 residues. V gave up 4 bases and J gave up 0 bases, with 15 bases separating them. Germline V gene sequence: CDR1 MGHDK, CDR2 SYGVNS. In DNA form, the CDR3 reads TGTGCCAGCAGTGCCGGCTGGGGCAGCACTAACTATGGCTACACCTTC. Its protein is CASSAGWGSTNYGYTF.

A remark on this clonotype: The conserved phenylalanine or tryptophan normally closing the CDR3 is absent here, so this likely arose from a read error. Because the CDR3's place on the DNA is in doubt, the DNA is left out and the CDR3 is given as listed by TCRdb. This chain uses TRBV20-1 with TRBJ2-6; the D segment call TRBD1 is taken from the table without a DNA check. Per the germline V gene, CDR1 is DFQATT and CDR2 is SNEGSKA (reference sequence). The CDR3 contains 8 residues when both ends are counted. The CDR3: CSARVLGT.

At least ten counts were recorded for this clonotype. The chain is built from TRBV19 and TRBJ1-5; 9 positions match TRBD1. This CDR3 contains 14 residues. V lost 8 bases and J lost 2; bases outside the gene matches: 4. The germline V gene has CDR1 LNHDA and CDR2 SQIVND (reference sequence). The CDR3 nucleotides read TGTGCCAGTCTCGGGGACAGGGGCAATCAGCCCCAGCATTTT. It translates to CASLGDRGNQPQHF.

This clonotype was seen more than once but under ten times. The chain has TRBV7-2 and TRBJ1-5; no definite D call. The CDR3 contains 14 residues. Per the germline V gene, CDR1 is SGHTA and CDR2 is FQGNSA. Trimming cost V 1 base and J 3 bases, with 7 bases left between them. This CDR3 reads CASSLGVLNQPQHF. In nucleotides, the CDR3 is TGTGCCAGCAGCTTAGGGGTCCTCAATCAGCCCCAGCATTTT.

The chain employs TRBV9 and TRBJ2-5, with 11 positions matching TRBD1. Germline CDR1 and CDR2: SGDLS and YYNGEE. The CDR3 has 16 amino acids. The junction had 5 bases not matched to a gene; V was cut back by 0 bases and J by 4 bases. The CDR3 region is CASSVGTGGGVETQYF. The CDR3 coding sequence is TGTGCCAGCAGCGTAGGGACAGGGGGCGGAGTAGAGACCCAGTACTTC.

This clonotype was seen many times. DNA for the CDR3: TGTGCCAGCGGGGGGACGGTGAACACTGAAGCTTTCTTT. This codes for CASGGTVNTEAFF. The V and J genes are TRBV19 and TRBJ1-1, with a tentative D call TRBD1 (5 bases). Trimming took 9 bases from V and 0 from J, leaving 11 bases between them. Germline lookup yields CDR1 LNHDA and CDR2 SQIVND (reference sequence). The CDR3 runs 13 residues. The whole variable domain, filled in from reference TRBV19 and TRBJ1-1, reads DGGITQSPKYLFRKEGQNVTLSCEQNLNHDAMYWYRQDPGQGLRLIYYSQIVNDFQKGDIAEGYSVSREKKESFPLTVTSAQKNPTAFYLCASGGTVNTEAFFGQGTRLTVV.

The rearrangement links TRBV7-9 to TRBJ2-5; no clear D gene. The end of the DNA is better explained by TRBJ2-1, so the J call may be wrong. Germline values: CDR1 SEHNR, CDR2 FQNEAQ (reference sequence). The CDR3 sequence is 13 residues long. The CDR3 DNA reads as TGTGCCAGCAGGGGATCCACCGAGGTTGAGCAGTTCTTC. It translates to CASRGSTEVEQFF.

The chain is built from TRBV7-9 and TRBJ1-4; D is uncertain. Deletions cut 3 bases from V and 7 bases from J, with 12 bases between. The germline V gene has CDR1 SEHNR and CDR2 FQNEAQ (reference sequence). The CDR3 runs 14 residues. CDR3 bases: TGTGCCAGCAGCTTCACCCCAGGTCCTGAAAAACTGTTTTTT. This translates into CASSFTPGPEKLFF.

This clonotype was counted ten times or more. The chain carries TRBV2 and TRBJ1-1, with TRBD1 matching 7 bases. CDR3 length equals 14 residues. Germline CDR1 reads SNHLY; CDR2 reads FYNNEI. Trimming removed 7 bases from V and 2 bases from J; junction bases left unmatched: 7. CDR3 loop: CASTSTGKNTEAFF. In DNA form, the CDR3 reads TGTGCCAGCACCTCGACAGGGAAAAACACTGAAGCTTTCTTT. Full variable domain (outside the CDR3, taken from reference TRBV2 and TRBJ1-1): EPEVTQTPSHQVTQMGQEVILRCVPISNHLYFYWYRQILGQKVEFLVSFYNNEISEKSEIFDDQFSVERPDGSNFTLKIRSTKLEDSAMYFCASTSTGKNTEAFFGQGTRLTVV.

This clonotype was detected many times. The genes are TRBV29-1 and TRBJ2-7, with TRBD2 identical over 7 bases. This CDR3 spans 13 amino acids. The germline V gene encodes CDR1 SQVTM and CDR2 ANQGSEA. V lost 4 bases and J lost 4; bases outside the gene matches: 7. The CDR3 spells CSVVGGRYYEQYF. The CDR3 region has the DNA TGCAGCGTTGTCGGCGGGAGATATTACGAGCAGTACTTC.

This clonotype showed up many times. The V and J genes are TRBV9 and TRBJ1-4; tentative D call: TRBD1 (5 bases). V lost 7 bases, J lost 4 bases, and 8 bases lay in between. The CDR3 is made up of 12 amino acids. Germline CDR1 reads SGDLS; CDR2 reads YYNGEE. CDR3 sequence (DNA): TGTGCCAGCTCCCAGGGTAATGAAAAACTGTTTTTT. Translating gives CASSQGNEKLFF.

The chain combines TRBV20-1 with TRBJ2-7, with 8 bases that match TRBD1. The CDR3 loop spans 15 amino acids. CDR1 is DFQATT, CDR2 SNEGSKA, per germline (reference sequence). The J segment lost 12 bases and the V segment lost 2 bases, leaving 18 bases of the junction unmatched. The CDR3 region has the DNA TGCAGTGCTAGACCGCCCGGACAGGGTTTCCTTAATTTGTACTTC. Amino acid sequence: CSARPPGQGFLNLYF.

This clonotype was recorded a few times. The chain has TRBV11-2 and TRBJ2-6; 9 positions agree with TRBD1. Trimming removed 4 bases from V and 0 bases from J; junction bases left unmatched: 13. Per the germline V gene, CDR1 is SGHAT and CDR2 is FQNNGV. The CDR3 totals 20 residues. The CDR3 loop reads CASSSIRRTGANSGANVLTF. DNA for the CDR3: TGTGCCAGCAGCTCGATTAGGAGGACAGGGGCAAACTCTGGGGCCAACGTCCTGACTTTC.

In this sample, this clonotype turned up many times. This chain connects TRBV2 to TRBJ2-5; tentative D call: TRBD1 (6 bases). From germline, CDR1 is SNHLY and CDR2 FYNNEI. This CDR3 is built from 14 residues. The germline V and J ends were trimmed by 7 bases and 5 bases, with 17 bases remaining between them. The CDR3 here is CASTRQVYLETQYF. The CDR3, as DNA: TGTGCCAGCACGAGACAGGTCTATCTTGAGACCCAGTACTTC.

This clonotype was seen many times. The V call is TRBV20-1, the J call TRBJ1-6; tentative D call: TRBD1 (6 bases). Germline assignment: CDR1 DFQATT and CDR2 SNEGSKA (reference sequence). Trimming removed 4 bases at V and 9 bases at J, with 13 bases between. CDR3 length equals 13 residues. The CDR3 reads CSATQGFFSPLHF. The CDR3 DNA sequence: TGCAGTGCTACACAGGGTTTCTTTTCACCCCTCCACTTT.

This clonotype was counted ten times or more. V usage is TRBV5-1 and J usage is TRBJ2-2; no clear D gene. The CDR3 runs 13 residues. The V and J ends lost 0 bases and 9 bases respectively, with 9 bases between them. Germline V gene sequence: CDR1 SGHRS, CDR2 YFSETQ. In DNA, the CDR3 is TGCGCCAGCAGCTTGGAAGTGTCCTGGGAGCTGTTTTTT. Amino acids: CASSLEVSWELFF.

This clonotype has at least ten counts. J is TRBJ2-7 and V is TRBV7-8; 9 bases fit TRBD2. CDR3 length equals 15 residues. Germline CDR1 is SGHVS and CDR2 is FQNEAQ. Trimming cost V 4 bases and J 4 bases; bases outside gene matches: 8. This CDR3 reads CASSWAGTSIYEQYF. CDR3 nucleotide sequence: TGTGCCAGCAGCTGGGCCGGGACTAGCATATACGAGCAGTACTTC. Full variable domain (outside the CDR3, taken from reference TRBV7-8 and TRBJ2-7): GAGVSQSPRYKVAKRGQDVALRCDPISGHVSLFWYQQALGQGPEFLTYFQNEAQLDKSGLPSDRFFAERPEGSVSTLKIQRTQQEDSAVYLCASSWAGTSIYEQYFGPGTRLTVT.